The rows below give T cell receptor beta chains drawn from one sample of a study of T cells expressing NK-cell markers. Using the 5' RACE reads, TCRdb records one entry per CDR3 protein without DNA. There are about 260,000 distinct CDR3 sequences in the sample, with about 4.2% held by the top ten. Material for sequencing was blood T cells: a sorted CD56 or NKG2C T cell subset, CD4+ or CD8+ T cells, or bulk PBMC T cells (not recorded which). The receptors here all came from a woman between 18 and 70 years old in good health. Each CDR3 is given with its conserved first and last residue.

>TRBV10-3|TRBJ1-5
CAISDSTGTGNQPQHF
>TRBV18|TRBJ2-1
CASSPPPGAYNEQFF
>TRBV20-1|TRBJ2-3
CSARGQGAGADTQYF
>TRBV20-1|TRBJ2-1
CSARDGLSYNEQFF
>TRBV12-3/TRBV12-4|TRBJ1-5
CASSFGRGGNNQPQHF
>TRBV4-1|TRBJ2-1
CASSQSPRGNEQFF
>TRBV12-3/TRBV12-4|TRBJ1-1
CASSLGWEAFF
>TRBV18|TRBJ2-2
CASHRRDSWTNTGELFF
>TRBV10-3|TRBJ2-7
CAISSQAGEQYF
>TRBV18|TRBJ1-1
CASSAGVNTEAFF
>TRBV2|TRBJ2-7
CASSTGLAKSYEQYF
>TRBV7-2|TRBJ1-4
CASSLGQGDNEKLFF
>TRBV12-3/TRBV12-4|TRBJ2-7
CASSLVGSASYEQYF
>TRBV24-1|TRBJ2-2
CATSDPSPGQGFAGELFF
>TRBV29-1|TRBJ2-3
CSVEGKAITGTDTQYF
>TRBV20-1|TRBJ2-3
CSARPSGFRRAVGTDTQYF
>TRBV9|TRBJ2-2
CASSLNYGELFF
>TRBV12-3/TRBV12-4|TRBJ1-1
CASSPDRGRITEAFF
>TRBV28|TRBJ1-1
CASSPGTGTFGEAFF
>TRBV2|TRBJ2-1
CASSAHGTSGHNEQFF
>TRBV20-1|TRBJ1-4
CSARDPGQREEKLFF
>TRBV5-1|TRBJ1-1
CASSIRDTNTEAFF
>TRBV5-6|TRBJ2-5
CASSPPFRTETQYF
>TRBV6-2/TRBV6-3|TRBJ2-7
CASSYPPSAGPSYEQYF
>TRBV19|TRBJ2-2
CASSPRTGLTGELFF
>TRBV10-3|TRBJ2-7
CAISERFSSYEQYF
>TRBV5-1|TRBJ2-7
CASSLSGDTPYEQYF
>TRBV18|TRBJ2-1
CASSLGWNEQFF
>TRBV20-1|TRBJ1-2
CSAVTGGDGYTF
>TRBV20-1|TRBJ1-1
CSAREGNTEAFF
>TRBV5-1|TRBJ2-3
CASSLTAGGTTDTQYF
>TRBV9|TRBJ2-1
CASSPSLAGEGEQFF
>TRBV25-1|TRBJ1-4
CASSDNWRLSGKLFF
>TRBV4-2|TRBJ2-5
CASSQVAGDPQETQYF
>TRBV14|TRBJ1-6
CASSRWGLGSPLHF
>TRBV12-3/TRBV12-4|TRBJ1-5
CASALGGDWGNQPQHF
>TRBV25-1|TRBJ2-1
CASSDTAMSYNEQFF
>TRBV5-1|TRBJ2-5
CASSLSGTQETQYF
>TRBV20-1|TRBJ2-2
CSASSNTGELFF
>TRBV20-1|TRBJ1-6
CSARLGEESPLHF
>TRBV10-3|TRBJ2-2
CAIKDTTNTGELFF
>TRBV7-3|TRBJ2-2
CASSVHQATGELFF
>TRBV20-1|TRBJ1-6
CSGLSGDSPLHF
>TRBV15|TRBJ1-3
CATSQDRQVGNTIYF
>TRBV20-1|TRBJ2-5
CSARGPTSRLETQYF
>TRBV2|TRBJ1-5
CASRDRTSNQPQHF
>TRBV7-8|TRBJ1-4
CASSLADRNNEKLFF